This T cell receptor (beta chain) was sequenced in a study of regulatory T cells in long-lasting Graves disease. Study observations and caveats: A greater number of public clonotypes (approximately 2,500) was shared by persistent patients than by new patients (just over 950). Persistent Graves' patients possessed reduced TCR diversity relative to recently diagnosed ones.

Construction of the TCR beta libraries employed iRepertoire HTBI primers in conjunction with Arm-PCR of CDR3 regions. Authors' data handling: Among the samples, some 68 TRBV and 14 to 15 TRBJ segments were identified. TCRdb re-analysed the multiplex PCR reads in MiXCR, keeping a single row per CDR3 protein. The V and J calls and clone size are TCRdb's, not the authors'. This table holds about 470,000 distinct CDR3 sequences, less than 25% found once. This clonotype showed up many times. Its antigen is undetermined. Trimming cost V 2 bases and J 0 bases, with 7 bases left between them. The CDR3 runs to 15 residues. The germline V gene encodes CDR1 SGHTA and CDR2 FQGTGA. Stated time point: persistent/refractory GD, antithyroid drugs over 5 years with positive TRAb. Generation of the TCR library employed RNA extracted from PBMCs.

V usage is TRBV7-3 and J usage is TRBJ1-4; D is undetermined. The clonotype originates from a female donor with Graves disease. Sample: peripheral blood mononuclear cells (PBMCs), taken when the disease was refractory, from a patient treated with antithyroid drugs. The CDR3 sequence is CASSLRGATNEKLFF. CDR3 in DNA: TGTGCCAGCAGCTTACGCGGAGCAACTAATGAAAAACTGTTTTTT.